These 2 T cell receptor beta chains originate from one sample sequenced in a study of monozygotic twins with inflammatory bowel disease. TCRdb reanalyzed the 5' RACE reads, giving one entry per CDR3 protein sequence and no DNA. The sample includes around 100,000 distinct CDR3 sequences. Sequences were obtained from blood. All receptors come from a human donor with ulcerative colitis or Crohn's disease, or a healthy co-twin of an affected twin (not recorded which).

This chain's CDR3 is CASSSGWTMDYGYTF. This chain uses TRBV27 with TRBJ1-2. This CDR3 region has 15 residues. CDR1 is MNHEY, CDR2 SMNVEV, per germline (reference sequence).

The chain combines TRBV20-1 with TRBJ1-4; the TCRdb call, TRBD1, lacks DNA for checking. This CDR3 region has 13 residues. Germline V CDR1 and CDR2: DFQATT, SNEGSKA (reference sequence). The CDR3 sequence: CSAMTGGIEKLFF.